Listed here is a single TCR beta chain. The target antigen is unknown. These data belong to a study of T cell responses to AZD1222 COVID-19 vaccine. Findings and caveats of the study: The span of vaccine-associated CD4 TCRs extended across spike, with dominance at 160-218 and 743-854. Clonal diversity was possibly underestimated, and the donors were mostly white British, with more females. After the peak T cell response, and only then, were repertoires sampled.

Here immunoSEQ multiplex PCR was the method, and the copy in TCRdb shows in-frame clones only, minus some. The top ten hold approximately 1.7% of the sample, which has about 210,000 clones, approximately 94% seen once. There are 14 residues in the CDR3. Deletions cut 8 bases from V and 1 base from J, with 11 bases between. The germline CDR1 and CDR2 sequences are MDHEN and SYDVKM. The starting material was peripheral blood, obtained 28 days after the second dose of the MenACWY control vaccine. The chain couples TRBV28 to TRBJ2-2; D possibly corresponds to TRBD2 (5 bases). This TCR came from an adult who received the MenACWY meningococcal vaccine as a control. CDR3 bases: TGTGCCAGCCGGGAAACGCAGAACACCGGGGAGCTGTTTTTT. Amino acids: CASRETQNTGELFF.